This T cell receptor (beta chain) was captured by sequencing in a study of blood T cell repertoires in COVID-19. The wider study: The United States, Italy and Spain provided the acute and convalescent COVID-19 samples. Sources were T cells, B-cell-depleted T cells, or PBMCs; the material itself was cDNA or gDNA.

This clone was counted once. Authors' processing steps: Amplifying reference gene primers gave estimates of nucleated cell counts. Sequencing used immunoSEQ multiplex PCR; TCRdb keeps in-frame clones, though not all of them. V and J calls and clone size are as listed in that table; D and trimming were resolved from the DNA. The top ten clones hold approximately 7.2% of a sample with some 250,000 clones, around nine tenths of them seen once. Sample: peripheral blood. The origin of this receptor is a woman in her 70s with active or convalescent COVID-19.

The CDR3 is CASHLGVNNEQFF. The CDR3 DNA is TGTGCCAGCCACCTCGGGGTTAACAATGAGCAGTTCTTC. This chain joins TRBV19 and TRBJ2-1, with D possibly TRBD2 on 5 matching bases. In germline, CDR1 is LNHDA, CDR2 SQIVND (reference sequence). The CDR3 covers 13 residues. Trimming left V 9 bases short and J 5 bases short, with 14 bases between.